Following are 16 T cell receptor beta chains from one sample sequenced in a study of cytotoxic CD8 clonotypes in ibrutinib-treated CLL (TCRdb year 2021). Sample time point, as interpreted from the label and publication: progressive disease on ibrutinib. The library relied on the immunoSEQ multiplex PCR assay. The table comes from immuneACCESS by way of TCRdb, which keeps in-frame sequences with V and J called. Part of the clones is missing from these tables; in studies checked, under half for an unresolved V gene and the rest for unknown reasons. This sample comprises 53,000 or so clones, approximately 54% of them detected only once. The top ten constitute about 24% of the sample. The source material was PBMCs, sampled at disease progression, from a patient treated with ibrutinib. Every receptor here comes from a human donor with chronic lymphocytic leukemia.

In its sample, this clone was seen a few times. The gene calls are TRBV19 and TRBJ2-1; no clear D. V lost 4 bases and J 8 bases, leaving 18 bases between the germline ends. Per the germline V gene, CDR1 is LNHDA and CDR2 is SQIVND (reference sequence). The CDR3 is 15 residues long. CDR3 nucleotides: TGTGCCAGTAGTAACCGCCCCTTTAGCATCGATGAGCAGTTCTTC. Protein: CASSNRPFSIDEQFF.

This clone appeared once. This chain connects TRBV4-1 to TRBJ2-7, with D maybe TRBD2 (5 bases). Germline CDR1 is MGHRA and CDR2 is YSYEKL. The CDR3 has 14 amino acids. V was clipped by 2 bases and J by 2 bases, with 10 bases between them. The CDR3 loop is CASSQFAEAYEQYF. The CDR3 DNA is TGCGCCAGCAGCCAATTTGCGGAGGCCTACGAGCAGTACTTC.

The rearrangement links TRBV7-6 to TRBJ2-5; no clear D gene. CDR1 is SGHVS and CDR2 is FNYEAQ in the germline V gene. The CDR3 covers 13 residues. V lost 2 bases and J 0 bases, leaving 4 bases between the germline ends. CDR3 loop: CASSLSNQETQYF. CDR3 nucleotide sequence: TGTGCCAGCAGCTTATCCAACCAAGAGACCCAGTACTTC.

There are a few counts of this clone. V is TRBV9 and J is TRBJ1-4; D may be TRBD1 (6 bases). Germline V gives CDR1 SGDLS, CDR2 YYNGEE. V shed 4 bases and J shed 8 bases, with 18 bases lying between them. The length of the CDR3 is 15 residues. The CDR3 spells CASSLRGYGGEKLFF. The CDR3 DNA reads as TGTGCCAGCAGCCTTAGGGGGTATGGCGGCGAAAAACTGTTTTTT.

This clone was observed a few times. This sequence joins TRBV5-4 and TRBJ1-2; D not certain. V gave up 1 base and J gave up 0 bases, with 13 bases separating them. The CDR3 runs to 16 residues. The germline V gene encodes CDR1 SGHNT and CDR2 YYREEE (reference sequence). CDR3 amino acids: CASSLYEGLANYGYTF. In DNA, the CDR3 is TGTGCCAGCAGCTTGTATGAAGGGCTGGCTAACTATGGCTACACCTTC.

The CDR3 DNA is TGTGCCACCAGCAGAGGGACAGGGGGAAACGAGCAGTACTTC. Encoded protein: CATSRGTGGNEQYF. The chain carries TRBV15 and TRBJ2-7, with TRBD1 identical over 10 bases. The CDR3 is 14 amino acids. Per the germline V gene, CDR1 is LNHNV and CDR2 is YYDKDF (reference sequence). The junction had 2 bases not matched to a gene; V was cut back by 1 base and J by 5 bases. The variable domain in full, with the rest retrieved from reference TRBV15 and TRBJ2-7, is DAMVIQNPRYQVTQFGKPVTLSCSQTLNHNVMYWYQQKSSQAPKLLFHYYDKDFNNEADTPDNFQSRRPNTSFCFLDIRSPGLGDTAMYLCATSRGTGGNEQYFGPGTRLTVT.

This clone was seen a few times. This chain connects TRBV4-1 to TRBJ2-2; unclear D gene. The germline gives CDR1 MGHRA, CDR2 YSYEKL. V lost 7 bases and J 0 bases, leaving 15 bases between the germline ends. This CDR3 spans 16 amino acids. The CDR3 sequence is CASTPTGSANTGELFF. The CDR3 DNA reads TGCGCCAGCACGCCAACCGGGTCCGCGAACACCGGGGAGCTGTTTTTT.

The CDR3 protein is CASSLEGPKQYF. DNA of the CDR3: TGTGCCAGCAGCTTGGAGGGTCCCAAGCAGTACTTC. The chain joins TRBV5-6 to TRBJ2-7; D call uncertain. The CDR3 length is 12 residues. Trimming removed 0 bases at V and 8 bases at J, with 9 bases between. Germline loops: CDR1 SGHDT, CDR2 YYEEEE.

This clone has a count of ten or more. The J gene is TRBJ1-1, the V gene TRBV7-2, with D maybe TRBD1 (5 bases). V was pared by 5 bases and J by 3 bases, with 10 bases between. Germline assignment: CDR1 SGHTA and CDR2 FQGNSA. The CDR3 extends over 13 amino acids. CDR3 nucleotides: TGTGCCAGCAGCATTATGGGGGACACTGAAGCTTTCTTT. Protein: CASSIMGDTEAFF. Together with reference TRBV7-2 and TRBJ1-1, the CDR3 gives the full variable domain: GAGVSQSPSNKVTEKGKDVELRCDPISGHTALYWYRQSLGQGLEFLIYFQGNSAPDKSGLPSDRFSAERTGGSVSTLTIQRTQQEDSAVYLCASSIMGDTEAFFGQGTRLTVV.

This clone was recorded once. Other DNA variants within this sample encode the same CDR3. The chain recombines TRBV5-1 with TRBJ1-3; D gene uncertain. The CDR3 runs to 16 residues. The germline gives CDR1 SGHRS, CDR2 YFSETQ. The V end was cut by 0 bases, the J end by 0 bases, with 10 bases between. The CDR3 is CASSLVGLSSGNTIYF. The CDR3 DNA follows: TGCGCCAGCAGCTTGGTGGGGTTGAGCTCTGGAAACACCATATATTTT.

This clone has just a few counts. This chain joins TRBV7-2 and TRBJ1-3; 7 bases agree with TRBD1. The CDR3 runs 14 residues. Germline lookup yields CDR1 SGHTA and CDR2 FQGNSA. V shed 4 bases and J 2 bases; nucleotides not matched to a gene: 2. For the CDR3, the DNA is TGTGCCAGCAGCTCTACAGGGGCTGGAAACACCATATATTTT. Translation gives CASSSTGAGNTIYF.

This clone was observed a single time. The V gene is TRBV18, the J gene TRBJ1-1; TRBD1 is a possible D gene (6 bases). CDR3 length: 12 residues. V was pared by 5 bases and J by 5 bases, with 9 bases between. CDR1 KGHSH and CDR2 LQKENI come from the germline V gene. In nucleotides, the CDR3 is TGTGCCAGCTCAAAACAGGGTACTGAAGCTTTCTTT. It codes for CASSKQGTEAFF.

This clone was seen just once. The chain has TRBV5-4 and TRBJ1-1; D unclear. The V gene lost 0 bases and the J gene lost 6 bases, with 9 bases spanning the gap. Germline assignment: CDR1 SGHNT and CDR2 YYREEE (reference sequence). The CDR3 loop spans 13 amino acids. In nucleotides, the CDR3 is TGTGCCAGCAGCTTGGTCGGGAGCGCTGAAGCTTTCTTT. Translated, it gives CASSLVGSAEAFF.

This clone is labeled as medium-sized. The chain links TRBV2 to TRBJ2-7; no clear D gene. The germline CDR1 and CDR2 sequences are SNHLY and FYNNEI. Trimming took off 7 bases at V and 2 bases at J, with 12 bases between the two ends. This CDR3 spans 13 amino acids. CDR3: CASKADLPYEQYF. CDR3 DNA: TGTGCCAGCAAGGCAGACTTACCCTACGAGCAGTACTTC. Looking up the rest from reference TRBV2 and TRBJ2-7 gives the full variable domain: EPEVTQTPSHQVTQMGQEVILRCVPISNHLYFYWYRQILGQKVEFLVSFYNNEISEKSEIFDDQFSVERPDGSNFTLKIRSTKLEDSAMYFCASKADLPYEQYFGPGTRLTVT.

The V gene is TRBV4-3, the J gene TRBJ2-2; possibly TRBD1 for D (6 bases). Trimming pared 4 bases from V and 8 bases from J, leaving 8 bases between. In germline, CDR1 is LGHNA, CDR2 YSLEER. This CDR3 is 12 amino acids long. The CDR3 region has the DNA TGCGCCAGCAGCCCAACAGGGGGGGAGCTGTTTTTT. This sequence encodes CASSPTGGELFF.

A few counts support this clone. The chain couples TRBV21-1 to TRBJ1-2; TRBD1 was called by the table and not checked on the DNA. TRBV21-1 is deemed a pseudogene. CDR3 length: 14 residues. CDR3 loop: CASRKGGSNYGYTF. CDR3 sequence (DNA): TGTGCCAGTCGAAAAGGGGGCTCTAACTATGGCTACACCTTC.